The rows below give T cell receptor beta chains drawn from one sample of a study of T cell changes during pregnancy in multiple sclerosis. The protocol was immunoSEQ multiplex PCR, while the TCRdb copy is restricted to in-frame clones and leaves out a portion. The sample records about 73,000 clones, 90% being singletons. The material sequenced was peripheral blood, taken after pregnancy. The receptors were gathered from a female donor in good health, enrolled as a control in a pregnancy study. CDR3s include the opening cysteine and the closing phenylalanine or tryptophan. The D gene is left open where the match is weak. The size of a clone is reported for some rows only, either as once, few or many, or as a class for expanded clones.

CDR3	DNA	size	V	J	D
CASAEPGIGATEAFF	TGTGCCAGCGCAGAGCCGGGCATTGGGGCCACTGAAGCTTTCTTT	once	TRBV28	TRBJ1-1	.
CASSLSVRGSEAFF	TGTGCCAGCAGCTTAAGCGTCAGGGGATCTGAAGCTTTCTTT	.	TRBV7-6	TRBJ1-1	.
CASSSSRTYNEQFF	TGTGCCAGCAGTTCGTCTCGGACTTACAATGAGCAGTTCTTC	.	TRBV6-5	TRBJ2-1	.
CARKSGGALNEQFF	TGTGCCAGGAAGAGCGGGGGGGCCTTAAATGAGCAGTTCTTC	.	TRBV6-6	TRBJ2-1	TRBD2
CASGNLGWGLDEQFF	TGTGCCAGCGGAAACTTAGGTTGGGGCCTCGATGAGCAGTTCTTC	few	TRBV6-5	TRBJ2-1	.
CASSFGREWGEQFF	TGTGCCAGCAGTTTTGGCAGGGAATGGGGTGAGCAGTTCTTC	.	TRBV28	TRBJ2-1	.
CAISAGTTQTYEQYF	TGTGCCATCAGTGCCGGGACTACGCAGACCTACGAGCAGTACTTC	.	TRBV10-3	TRBJ2-7	TRBD2
CASSYGGHYNTEAFF	TGTGCCAGCAGTTACGGAGGGCACTATAACACTGAAGCTTTCTTT	.	TRBV6-5	TRBJ1-1	.
CASIRRGSGASSYEQYF	TGTGCCAGCATCCGGCGGGGAAGCGGGGCCAGCTCCTACGAGCAGTACTTC	.	TRBV5-6	TRBJ2-7	TRBD2
CASSVVGTNRDEQFF	TGTGCCAGCAGCGTAGTCGGGACAAACCGCGATGAGCAGTTCTTC	.	TRBV9	TRBJ2-1	.
CSAKGLLAGSNTGELFF	TGCAGCGCCAAAGGCCTGCTAGCGGGGTCGAACACCGGGGAGCTGTTTTTT	.	TRBV29-1	TRBJ2-2	TRBD2
CASSSGGSAQETQYF	TGTGCCAGCAGTTCAGGCGGGAGCGCACAAGAGACCCAGTACTTC	.	TRBV6-5	TRBJ2-5	TRBD2
CASGTGTSGYEQYF	TGTGCCAGCGGGACGGGGACTAGCGGCTACGAGCAGTACTTC	.	TRBV7-9	TRBJ2-7	TRBD2
CAGGGTPRGYTF	TGTGCCGGGGGGGGGACCCCAAGAGGCTACACCTTC	.	TRBV30	TRBJ1-2	.
CAWSEPGNSPLHF	TGTGCCTGGAGTGAACCGGGAAATTCACCCCTCCACTTT	.	TRBV30	TRBJ1-6	.
CASSPHQGAKDTQYF	TGTGCCAGCAGCCCGCATCAGGGGGCGAAAGATACGCAGTATTTT	.	TRBV11-3	TRBJ2-3	TRBD1
CASSLRLARDTQYF	TGTGCCAGCAGCCTCCGTCTAGCGAGAGATACGCAGTATTTT	once	TRBV6-5	TRBJ2-3	.
CASSYEEVSPLHF	TGTGCCAGCAGTTACGAGGAAGTTTCACCCCTCCACTTT	.	TRBV6-5	TRBJ1-6	.
CASSRPGTSGGESYF	TGTGCCAGCAGCAGACCCGGGACTAGCGGGGGAGAGTCGTACTTC	.	TRBV7-8	TRBJ2-4	TRBD2
CASSFGGATDTQYF	TGCGCCAGCAGCTTCGGGGGAGCCACAGATACGCAGTATTTT	.	TRBV5-1	TRBJ2-3	.
CAWSAGQGVKPQHF	TGTGCCTGGAGTGCCGGGCAGGGGGTTAAGCCCCAGCATTTT	.	TRBV30	TRBJ1-5	TRBD1
CASSWDRNIYEQYF	TGTGCCAGCAGTTGGGACAGAAATATCTACGAGCAGTACTTC	.	TRBV6-5	TRBJ2-7	TRBD1
CASSLLGGAGGNTEAFF	TGTGCCAGCAGCTTGTTGGGGGGCGCGGGGGGGAACACTGAAGCTTTCTTT	.	TRBV5-4	TRBJ1-1	.
CASSSFRLAGHTGELFF	TGTGCCAGCAGCTCTTTCCGACTAGCGGGACACACCGGGGAGCTGTTTTTT	.	TRBV7-9	TRBJ2-2	TRBD2
CASSESSRGSYEQYF	TGTGCCAGCAGTGAATCATCCAGGGGTTCTTACGAGCAGTACTTC	.	TRBV25-1	TRBJ2-7	.
CAIRGQGPTGELFF	TGTGCCATCAGAGGACAGGGACCCACCGGGGAGCTGTTTTTT	.	TRBV10-3	TRBJ2-2	TRBD1
CAWMSSAGYTF	TGTGCCTGGATGTCTAGCGCTGGCTACACCTTC	.	TRBV30	TRBJ1-2	.
CASSANILAGVGETQYF	TGTGCCAGCAGCGCTAACATTCTAGCGGGAGTTGGAGAGACCCAGTACTTC	.	TRBV7-2	TRBJ2-5	TRBD2
CASSKGGRANNEQFF	TGTGCCAGCAGCAAGGGCGGGAGGGCCAATAATGAGCAGTTCTTC	.	TRBV7-8	TRBJ2-1	TRBD2
CASSLQGGSSYEQYF	TGCGCCAGCAGTCTACAGGGGGGGAGCTCCTACGAGCAGTACTTC	.	TRBV10-2	TRBJ2-7	.
CASCPSGTYNEQFF	TGTGCCAGCTGCCCTAGCGGGACCTACAATGAGCAGTTCTTC	.	TRBV7-2	TRBJ2-1	TRBD2
CASSLAKGPGQPQHF	TGTGCCAGCAGCTTAGCGAAGGGGCCTGGTCAGCCCCAGCATTTT	.	TRBV7-2	TRBJ1-5	.
CASSIAGLSYEQYF	TGTGCCAGCAGCATAGCGGGCCTCTCCTACGAGCAGTACTTC	.	TRBV7-2	TRBJ2-7	TRBD2
CASSLSRENTEAFF	TGTGCCAGCAGTTTATCCAGGGAGAACACTGAAGCTTTCTTT	few	TRBV27	TRBJ1-1	.
CASSEIADSYNEQFF	TGTGCCAGCAGTGAAATAGCGGACTCCTACAATGAGCAGTTCTTC	.	TRBV2	TRBJ2-1	.
CASSPRGGEAFF	TGTGCCAGCTCACCCCGGGGAGGTGAAGCTTTCTTT	.	TRBV18	TRBJ1-1	.
CASSLAGVVIEQYF	TGCGCCAGCAGCCTAGCGGGAGTTGTTATCGAGCAGTACTTC	.	TRBV5-1	TRBJ2-7	TRBD2
CASSAGTGFNSGANVLTF	TGTGCCAGCAGCGCCGGGACAGGGTTCAACTCTGGGGCCAACGTCCTGACTTTC	.	TRBV7-9	TRBJ2-6	TRBD1
CASSLKGSAGGNQPQHF	TGTGCCAGCAGCTTAAAGGGTTCGGCAGGGGGCAATCAGCCCCAGCATTTT	.	TRBV7-2	TRBJ1-5	.
CASNGGFTDTQYF	TGTGCCAGTAACGGGGGGTTCACAGATACGCAGTATTTT	.	TRBV19	TRBJ2-3	TRBD2
CASSGEAGPTDTQYF	TGTGCCAGCAGTGGGGAAGCGGGGCCCACAGATACGCAGTATTTT	once	TRBV2	TRBJ2-3	TRBD2
CASSRTEAFF	TGTGCCAGCAGCCGGACTGAAGCTTTCTTT	.	TRBV11-2	TRBJ1-1	.
CASSFGQGGSYEQYF	TGTGCCAGCTCGTTTGGACAGGGGGGCTCCTACGAGCAGTACTTC	.	TRBV18	TRBJ2-7	TRBD1
CASSDSYNRLWYGYTF	TGTGCCAGCAGTGACTCGTATAACAGGTTATGGTATGGCTACACCTTC	.	TRBV6-4	TRBJ1-2	.
CASSPRTGTIITYEQYF	TGTGCCAGCAGTCCCAGGACAGGGACCATAATCACCTACGAGCAGTACTTC	.	TRBV27	TRBJ2-7	TRBD1
CASSEWPGNTEAFF	TGTGCCAGCAGTGAATGGCCGGGGAACACTGAAGCTTTCTTT	.	TRBV2	TRBJ1-1	.
CASSEGYRGSGYTF	TGTGCCAGCAGTGAAGGGTACAGGGGGAGCGGCTACACCTTC	.	TRBV2	TRBJ1-2	TRBD1
CASSWFGQGGNQPQHF	TGTGCCAGCAGCTGGTTCGGGCAGGGGGGCAATCAGCCCCAGCATTTT	.	TRBV7-2	TRBJ1-5	TRBD1
CASKTAAGNTEAFF	TGTGCCAGCAAGACGGCGGCGGGGAACACTGAAGCTTTCTTT	.	TRBV6-4	TRBJ1-1	.
CASSPLGAGGLNEQFF	TGTGCCAGCTCACCCCTCGGAGCGGGGGGGCTGAATGAGCAGTTCTTC	.	TRBV18	TRBJ2-1	TRBD2
CASSLVGPPRNPYYEQYF	TGTGCCAGCAGTTTAGTGGGGCCTCCTCGTAATCCTTATTACGAGCAGTACTTC	.	TRBV27	TRBJ2-7	.
CASSYGGQVETQYF	TGTGCCAGCAGCTACGGGGGGCAGGTGGAGACCCAGTACTTC	.	TRBV5-4	TRBJ2-5	.